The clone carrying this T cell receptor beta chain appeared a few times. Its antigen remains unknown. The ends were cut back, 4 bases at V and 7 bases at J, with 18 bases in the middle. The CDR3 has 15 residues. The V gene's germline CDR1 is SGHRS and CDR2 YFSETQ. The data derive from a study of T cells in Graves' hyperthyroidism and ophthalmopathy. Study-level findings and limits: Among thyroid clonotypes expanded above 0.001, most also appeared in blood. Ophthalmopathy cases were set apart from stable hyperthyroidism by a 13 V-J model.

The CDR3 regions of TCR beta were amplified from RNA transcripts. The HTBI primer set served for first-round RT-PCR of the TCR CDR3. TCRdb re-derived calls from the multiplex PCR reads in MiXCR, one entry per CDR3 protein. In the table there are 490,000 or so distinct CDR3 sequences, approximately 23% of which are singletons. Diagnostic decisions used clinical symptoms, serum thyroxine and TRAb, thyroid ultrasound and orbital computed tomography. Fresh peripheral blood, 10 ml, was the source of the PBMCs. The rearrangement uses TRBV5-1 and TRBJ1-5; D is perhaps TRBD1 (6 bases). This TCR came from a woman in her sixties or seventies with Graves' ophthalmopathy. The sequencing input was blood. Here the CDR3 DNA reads TGCGCCAGCAGCCCGGGGGGGCCAGGAGGACAGCCCCAGCATTTT. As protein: CASSPGGPGGQPQHF.